Detailed here is one T cell receptor beta chain. This entry comes from a study of cytomegalovirus exposure and HLA in healthy donors. V trimming: 2 bases; J trimming: 4 bases; junction bases outside the gene matches: 11. Per the germline V gene, CDR1 is SGHDT and CDR2 is YYEEEE. The CDR3 covers 16 residues. The study ran its PCR with 60 Vbeta and 13 Jbeta primers. The method was immunoSEQ multiplex PCR; TCRdb's version includes in-frame clones alone and lacks a portion of them. Of just under 95,000 clones in the sample, over 75% are singletons; the top ten hold roughly 1.3%. The rearrangement links TRBV5-6 to TRBJ1-1, with 7 bases aligning to TRBD1. The source material was PBMCs. This clonotype was obtained from a girl aged 2-15 years in good health and CMV-seropositive. The CDR3 region has the DNA TGTGCCAGCAGCTTCTTAGGGGGCGCAGTGAGCACTGAAGCTTTCTTT. Its protein is CASSFLGGAVSTEAFF.